Presented here are 14 T cell receptor beta chains from one specimen sequenced in a study of blood T cells in healthy people across ages. A J-beta primer mix and a sample-barcoded 5' primer were used in a second PCR of about 7 to 11 cycles. TCRdb used MiXCR to reprocess the 5' RACE reads, holding one entry per CDR3 protein. The sample yields approximately 1,100,000 distinct CDR3 sequences, 45% seen once. Sequenced material: blood. Every receptor here comes from a woman aged 60-75 years in good health.

The J gene is TRBJ2-7, the V gene TRBV20-1; perhaps TRBD2 as D (6 bases). This CDR3 has 12 amino acids. CDR1 is DFQATT, CDR2 SNEGSKA, per germline (reference sequence). In DNA, the CDR3 is TGCAGCGGTATGGACTACTCCTACGAGCAGTACTTC. It translates to CSGMDYSYEQYF.

The table lists this clonotype with a few counts. J is TRBJ2-5 and V is TRBV7-9, with TRBD2 matching over 9 bases. CDR1 SEHNR and CDR2 FQNEAQ come from the germline V gene (reference sequence). The CDR3 contains 13 residues. J gave up 2 bases and V 10 bases, and 5 bases lay outside the gene matches. Here the CDR3 reads CATVAGVQETQYF. In DNA form, the CDR3 reads TGTGCCACCGTAGCGGGAGTACAAGAGACCCAGTACTTC.

The gene calls are TRBV20-1 and TRBJ2-7; 7 bases line up with TRBD1. J lost 7 bases, V lost 3 bases, and 6 bases had no gene match. The germline V gene has CDR1 DFQATT and CDR2 SNEGSKA (reference sequence). The CDR3 loop spans 12 amino acids. CDR3 DNA: TGCAGTGCTAGGTTTACAGGGGAAGAGCAGTACTTC. This encodes CSARFTGEEQYF.

This chain links TRBV9 with TRBJ2-3; D may be TRBD1 or TRBD2 (5 bases each). Germline V gene sequence: CDR1 SGDLS, CDR2 YYNGEE. The CDR3 length is 15 residues. V was pared by 0 bases and J by 0 bases, with 8 bases between. As DNA, the CDR3 is TGTGCCAGCAGCGTAGAGAGGGGTAGCACAGATACGCAGTATTTT. This gives the protein CASSVERGSTDTQYF.

The J gene is TRBJ2-1, the V gene TRBV27; TRBD2 matches at 7 bases. Germline V gene data show CDR1 as MNHEY and CDR2 as SMNVEV (reference sequence). This CDR3 has 16 amino acids. With 1 base clipped from V and 4 bases from J, the junction kept 7 bases outside the gene matches. The CDR3 reads CASSLFTGGVYNEQFF. For the CDR3, the DNA is TGTGCCAGCAGTTTATTTACGGGAGGCGTATACAATGAGCAGTTCTTC.

The gene calls are TRBV7-8 and TRBJ2-1, with no clear D. Trimming took 3 bases from V and 7 from J, leaving 10 bases between them. CDR1 and CDR2 from the germline V gene are SGHVS and FQNEAQ. The CDR3 sequence is 13 residues long. CDR3 residues: CASSLFSQNEQFF. CDR3 coding DNA: TGTGCCAGCAGCTTGTTTTCGCAGAATGAGCAGTTCTTC. Full variable domain (outside the CDR3, taken from reference TRBV7-8 and TRBJ2-1): GAGVSQSPRYKVAKRGQDVALRCDPISGHVSLFWYQQALGQGPEFLTYFQNEAQLDKSGLPSDRFFAERPEGSVSTLKIQRTQQEDSAVYLCASSLFSQNEQFFGPGTRLTVL.

The chain employs TRBV7-6 and TRBJ2-1; D is perhaps TRBD1 (6 bases). The CDR3 loop spans 16 amino acids. V was clipped by 5 bases and J by 8 bases, with 22 bases between them. Germline V gives CDR1 SGHVS, CDR2 FNYEAQ. The CDR3 nucleotides are TGTGCCAGCAGCGAGCTGGAACAGGGTAAGACCCATGAGCAGTTCTTC. It translates to CASSELEQGKTHEQFF.

The chain links TRBV29-1 to TRBJ2-3, with D hard to call. The V gene's germline CDR1 is SQVTM and CDR2 ANQGSEA. This CDR3 is built from 13 residues. Trimming removed 3 bases from V and 0 bases from J, with 7 bases in between. For the CDR3, the DNA is TGCAGCGTTGACTACGCTAGCACAGATACGCAGTATTTT. It yields the protein CSVDYASTDTQYF.

V is TRBV15 and J is TRBJ1-6; D ambiguous. CDR1 and CDR2 (germline): LNHNV, YYDKDF (reference sequence). V was trimmed by 0 bases and J by 5 bases, leaving 8 bases between them. The CDR3 is made up of 15 amino acids. CDR3 region: CATSRDWQNNSPLHF. CDR3 DNA sequence: TGTGCCACCAGCAGAGATTGGCAGAATAATTCACCCCTCCACTTT.

This rearrangement joins TRBV10-1 to TRBJ2-4, with a possible D match to TRBD2 (6 bases). There are 15 residues in the CDR3. The germline V and J ends were trimmed by 7 bases and 4 bases, with 17 bases remaining between them. Germline V CDR1 and CDR2: WNHNN, SYGVQD (reference sequence). CDR3 nucleotide sequence: TGCGCCAGCACCGAGCTAGAGACTAGGAAAAACATTCAGTACTTC. Encoded protein: CASTELETRKNIQYF.

This chain connects TRBV20-1 to TRBJ1-6, with 9 bases fitting TRBD1. The CDR3 has 19 residues. Germline V gives CDR1 DFQATT, CDR2 SNEGSKA (reference sequence). V shed 0 bases, J shed 0 bases, and the junction held 9 bases outside the gene matches. CDR3 loop: CSARDKDRGLSSYNSPLHF. The CDR3 DNA reads as TGCAGTGCTAGAGATAAGGACAGGGGCTTAAGCTCCTATAATTCACCCCTCCACTTT.

This chain links TRBV15 with TRBJ2-1; D gene ambiguous. The V and J ends lost 5 bases and 8 bases respectively, with 10 bases between them. Germline V gives CDR1 LNHNV, CDR2 YYDKDF (reference sequence). The CDR3 totals 12 residues. As DNA, the CDR3 is TGTGCCACCAGCGTAGGCCTCGATGAGCAGTTCTTC. Protein product: CATSVGLDEQFF.

The chain recombines TRBV6-5 with TRBJ1-2; D call uncertain. Trimming left V 3 bases short and J 3 bases short, with 11 bases between. The CDR3 contains 14 residues. In germline, CDR1 is MNHEY, CDR2 SVGAGI. The CDR3 spells CASSYTAQDYGYTF. The DNA of the CDR3 is TGTGCCAGCAGTTATACCGCGCAGGACTATGGCTACACCTTC.

This clonotype has just a few counts. The chain uses TRBV20-1 and TRBJ2-7; D is perhaps TRBD1 (5 bases). The CDR3 runs 13 residues. Deletions cut 1 base from V and 2 bases from J, with 9 bases between. The V gene's germline CDR1 is DFQATT and CDR2 SNEGSKA (reference sequence). CDR3 amino acids: CSARGTGTYEQYF. In DNA, the CDR3 is TGCAGTGCTAGAGGAACAGGTACCTACGAGCAGTACTTC.